This T cell receptor beta chain was obtained from a study of shared clonotypes between healthy human individuals (TCRdb year 2020). In terms of the full investigation: A couple of women and a few men aged 18 to 49 years were included in the cohort. For each donor, CD4 naive and CD4 memory were each run on three plates, CD8 naive on two plates, and CD8 memory on one plate. The study deeply sequenced blood TCR repertoires of 5 or 6 healthy adults to estimate repertoire size and the extent of clonotype sharing between individuals. Different laboratories and diverse techniques were used to prepare libraries and sequence TCR repertoires, to increase sequencing depth and limit assay-specific biases. Leukapheresis yielded between about 0.8 and 8.9 billion PBMCs per donor. Results and caveats for the whole study, not just this receptor: Rarefaction of sorted-subset datasets indicated incomplete sequencing despite the large sequencing depth. Roughly 5% of naive CD4, around 3.6% of naive CD8, approximately 2.2% of memory CD4, and 0.35% to 0.4% of memory CD8 clonotypes were shared across several donors. Because the study included only a small number of donors, the genetic and exposure-history diversity represented was limited. Compared with non-shared clonotypes, clonotypes shared by all four sorted-subset donors had higher generation probabilities. Naive subsets generally had larger estimated clonotype richness than memory subsets. Pairwise subsampling indicated that sequencing depth was expected to affect the degree of clonotype sharing among donors. Sampling was limited to blood, and TCR repertoires in tissue likely differ from TCR repertoires in blood.

Regarding this clone: The specificity of this receptor is unknown. One base away there is no much larger clone; base qualities are not given.

Using the deep immunoSEQ assay, TCR CDR3 regions were amplified from genomic DNA by multiplex PCR. Genomic DNA extracted from each cell subset was distributed evenly over all wells of several immunoSEQ 96-well plates, and each plate served as one replicate. For sorted subsets, each replicate PCR was loaded with 200 ng genomic DNA, equivalent to some 31,000 T cell genomes. Purified libraries were quantified with a Qubit 3.0 fluorometer, sized on a Bioanalyzer 2100, and re-quantified with the KAPA Library Quantification kit. A separate single-read 150-cycle Illumina NextSeq 550 flow cell was used to sequence each immunoSEQ 96-well plate. In the paper's pipeline: Because only junctional sequences without quality scores were contained in the immunoSEQ output, filtering matching that applied to full-length reads could not be performed. To assign V/J genes and CDR3, sequences were annotated against IMGT germline references using PyIR, a Python wrapper for IgBLAST v1.9. Reads with weak V/J assignments (E-value above 1e-6), missing CDR3, stop codons, out-of-frame junctions, or ambiguous translated residues were removed. V3J clonotypes were defined by identical inferred V gene, J gene, and CDR3 amino acid sequence. To compute the percentage overlap between repertoires, the number of shared unique clonotypes was divided by the size of the smaller repertoire. Richness of each repertoire was evaluated using RTK rarefaction, the Chao1 estimator, and Recon v2.1 estimates of unobserved clonotypes. Generation probabilities were computed with OLGA for all TCRbeta clonotypes obtained by the gDNA method from several donors. This is the immuneACCESS table as TCRdb keeps it, with only in-frame sequences that have V and J called. A part of the clones is gone; compared with another copy, unresolved V genes explain less than half, and the rest is unexplained. V and J calls plus clone size are reproduced from that table; the DNA served to infer D and trimming. For this sample there are about 1 million clones; approximately 80% appear just once. 0.52% of the sample is held by the ten biggest clonotypes.

The CDR3 holds 16 amino acids from the cysteine to the phenylalanine. The entry retains the CDR3 DNA only, 48 bases that are in frame from base 1. V is pruned by 0 bases and J by 3 bases, leaving 2 bases of the junction without a gene match. CDR1 and CDR2 (SGHNT, YYREEE) derive from the germline V gene (reference sequence). Donors were healthy HIV-negative adults with no recently reported acute infections or vaccinations. All donors were Caucasian adults living in Nashville, Tennessee, USA. CD4+ T cells were enriched by magnetic negative selection; naive cells were then positively selected on CD45RA, and the negative fraction formed the memory subset. Blood was obtained by leukapheresis, after which PBMCs were separated by Ficoll-Histopaque density gradient centrifugation and cryopreserved in liquid nitrogen vapor phase. Analytical flow cytometry was used to check the purity and quantity of every magnetically sorted T cell population. Genomic DNA was isolated from each sorted fraction and quantified by UV absorbance on a Nanodrop 2000c.

This sequence originates from a man between 18 and 29 years old in good health. Some clones in this sample may be carry-over from other donors' samples. What was sequenced was memory CD4+ T cells from PBMCs. The cell subset or site label corresponds to: CD45RA-negative fraction. This sequence uses TRBV5-4 and TRBJ1-4; 10 bases in the middle match TRBD1. The DNA is TGTGCCAGCAGCTTGGGACAGGGGGCCGCTAATGAAAAACTGTTTTTT. Its protein is CASSLGQGAANEKLFF.